The next 17 T cell receptor beta chains were all read from a single sample in a study of cytomegalovirus exposure and HLA in healthy donors. Researchers ran the PCR with 60 Vbeta and 13 Jbeta primers. Using immunoSEQ multiplex PCR, the repertoire was profiled, and TCRdb retains in-frame clones only, with some absent. The data hold about 150,000 clones, with around 82% observed a single time. Source material: PBMCs. These receptors were taken from a woman aged 50 to 60 in good health and CMV-seropositive.

V is TRBV19 and J is TRBJ1-5; 8 bases are shared with TRBD1. The CDR3 extends over 17 amino acids. In germline, CDR1 is LNHDA, CDR2 SQIVND (reference sequence). The V and J ends lost 4 bases and 4 bases, in that order; junction bases with no gene match: 12. This CDR3 reads CASSNGPGGASNQPQHF. In DNA form, the CDR3 reads TGTGCCAGTAGTAACGGACCAGGGGGCGCGAGTAATCAGCCCCAGCATTTT.

The J gene is TRBJ2-7, the V gene TRBV6-6; no firm D call. Between the trimmed V and J ends, which lost 7 bases and 0 bases, there was a span of 10 bases. The CDR3 is 13 residues long. Germline V gene data show CDR1 as MNHNY and CDR2 as SVGAGI (reference sequence). CDR3 region: CASIATRSYEQYF. In nucleotides, the CDR3 is TGTGCCAGCATCGCGACTCGCTCCTACGAGCAGTACTTC.

The chain carries TRBV12-5 and TRBJ2-3; D remains ambiguous. Per the germline V gene, CDR1 is LGHNT and CDR2 is FRNRAP. The CDR3 length is 11 residues. Deletions cut 8 bases from V and 4 bases from J, with 7 bases between. CDR3 sequence reads: CASQKSDTQYF. The CDR3 nucleotides read TGTGCTAGTCAGAAATCAGATACGCAGTATTTT.

V is TRBV7-9 and J is TRBJ2-3, with 8 bases lining up with TRBD2. Per the germline V gene, CDR1 is SEHNR and CDR2 is FQNEAQ (reference sequence). With 4 bases clipped from V and 3 bases from J, the junction kept 9 bases outside the gene matches. This CDR3 spans 16 amino acids. CDR3 sequence (DNA): TGTGCCAGCAGCTCCCGGGAGGGGGGGAAGACAGATACGCAGTATTTT. Translating it yields CASSSREGGKTDTQYF.

The chain joins TRBV19 to TRBJ2-1, with 10 bases matching TRBD2. CDR1 and CDR2 from the germline V gene are LNHDA and SQIVND (reference sequence). With 5 bases clipped from V and 5 bases from J, the junction kept 6 bases outside the gene matches. This CDR3 is built from 15 residues. The CDR3 DNA follows: TGTGCCAGTAGTGTCAGGCTAGCGGGAGACAATGAGCAGTTCTTC. Amino acid sequence: CASSVRLAGDNEQFF.

This rearrangement joins TRBV2 to TRBJ2-3, with TRBD2 matching 8 bases. CDR3 length equals 15 residues. The V and J ends lost 3 bases and 3 bases, in that order; junction bases with no gene match: 5. Germline V gives CDR1 SNHLY, CDR2 FYNNEI. CDR3 sequence (DNA): TGTGCCAGCAGTGACCCGGGACTAGATACAGATACGCAGTATTTT. This translates into CASSDPGLDTDTQYF.

V and J are TRBV9 and TRBJ1-1; no reliable D call. CDR3 length: 15 residues. V was shortened by 0 bases and J by 0 bases, with 9 bases between the two germline ends. Germline loops: CDR1 SGDLS, CDR2 YYNGEE. CDR3 amino acids: CASSVVPDMNTEAFF. CDR3 nucleotide sequence: TGTGCCAGCAGCGTAGTACCAGATATGAACACTGAAGCTTTCTTT.

The chain joins TRBV7-8 to TRBJ2-7; possibly TRBD1 for D (6 bases). The V gene lost 1 base and the J gene lost 0 bases, with 13 bases spanning the gap. The CDR3 loop spans 16 amino acids. CDR1 and CDR2 (germline): SGHVS, FQNEAQ. The CDR3 is CASSLVPQGSSYEQYF. CDR3 sequence (DNA): TGTGCCAGCAGCTTAGTCCCACAGGGAAGCTCCTACGAGCAGTACTTC. Full variable domain (missing parts from reference TRBV7-8 and TRBJ2-7): GAGVSQSPRYKVAKRGQDVALRCDPISGHVSLFWYQQALGQGPEFLTYFQNEAQLDKSGLPSDRFFAERPEGSVSTLKIQRTQQEDSAVYLCASSLVPQGSSYEQYFGPGTRLTVT.

The chain joins TRBV10-3 to TRBJ1-5; D gene uncertain. Between the trimmed V and J ends, which lost 0 bases and 2 bases, there was a span of 5 bases. The CDR3 has 14 amino acids. Germline-derived CDR1 and CDR2 are ENHRY and SYGVKD. CDR3 coding DNA: TGTGCCATCAGTGAGTCACGGGGCAATCAGCCCCAGCATTTT. Translated: CAISESRGNQPQHF.

The genes are TRBV2 and TRBJ1-4; possible D gene TRBD1, 5 bases. Germline V gene lookup returns CDR1 SNHLY and CDR2 FYNNEI. The CDR3 sequence is 13 residues long. The germline V and J ends were trimmed by 6 bases and 4 bases, with 9 bases remaining between them. This chain's CDR3 is CASRTESNEKLFF. The CDR3 coding sequence is TGTGCCAGCAGGACAGAGAGTAATGAAAAACTGTTTTTT.

V gene TRBV4-1 combines with J gene TRBJ1-3; maybe TRBD1 (6 bases). The CDR3 has 15 amino acids. Germline V gene data show CDR1 as MGHRA and CDR2 as YSYEKL. V dropped 1 base and J dropped 7 bases, with 14 bases sitting between them. CDR3 DNA: TGCGCCAGCAGCCAAGTCCGGGGGGCGCCGAACACCATATATTTT. It translates to CASSQVRGAPNTIYF.

DNA for the CDR3: TGTGCCAGCAGCGCGTTCGGGGGTCCCTACAATGAGCAGTTCTTC. Translating it yields CASSAFGGPYNEQFF. This chain connects TRBV11-3 to TRBJ2-1, with a weak D call TRBD2 (6 bases). V was trimmed by 5 bases and J by 2 bases, leaving 13 bases between them. The CDR3 is 15 residues long. Germline V gene data show CDR1 as SGHNT and CDR2 as YENEEA.

The CDR3 spells CASRENTGQNYGYTF. CDR3 bases: TGCGCCAGCCGAGAAAATACGGGACAGAACTATGGCTACACCTTC. The chain combines TRBV5-1 with TRBJ1-2; 7 bases map to TRBD1. CDR3 size: 15 residues. Trimming cost V 7 bases and J 2 bases; bases outside gene matches: 11. Germline-derived CDR1 and CDR2 are SGHRS and YFSETQ.

The chain carries TRBV5-5 and TRBJ1-2; 7 bases agree with TRBD1. V trimming: 3 bases; J trimming: 8 bases; junction bases outside the gene matches: 4. CDR1 is SGHKS, CDR2 YYEKEE, per germline (reference sequence). This CDR3 has 12 residues. CDR3 region: CASSYRGSGYTF. The CDR3 bases are TGTGCCAGCAGCTACAGGGGTTCGGGCTACACCTTC. Drawing the rest from reference TRBV5-5 and TRBJ1-2, the complete variable domain is DAGVTQSPTHLIKTRGQQVTLRCSPISGHKSVSWYQQVLGQGPQFIFQYYEKEERGRGNFPDRFSARQFPNYSSELNVNALLLGDSALYLCASSYRGSGYTFGSGTRLTVV.

The chain uses TRBV2 and TRBJ1-2, with 9 bases aligning to TRBD1. This CDR3 is 15 amino acids long. V lost 7 bases and J lost 8; bases outside the gene matches: 14. CDR1 SNHLY and CDR2 FYNNEI come from the germline V gene. The CDR3 coding sequence is TGTGCCAGCACCCGAGGAGGACAGGGGACGGAGGGCTACACCTTC. This translates into CASTRGGQGTEGYTF.

The V and J genes are TRBV9 and TRBJ2-1; 11 nucleotides match TRBD2. From germline, CDR1 is SGDLS and CDR2 YYNGEE. J was trimmed by 3 bases and V by 4 bases; bases with no gene match: 6. This CDR3 has 16 residues. DNA of the CDR3: TGTGCCAGCAGCTCGACTAGCGGGGAGATCTACAATGAGCAGTTCTTC. This sequence encodes CASSSTSGEIYNEQFF.

The chain uses TRBV9 and TRBJ2-1; D uncertain. Trimming removed 0 bases at V and 8 bases at J, with 9 bases between. CDR3 size: 13 residues. Looked up from germline, CDR1 is SGDLS and CDR2 is YYNGEE. The CDR3 DNA follows: TGTGCCAGCAGCGTAGCTCCCGTAGATGAGCAGTTCTTC. Translated: CASSVAPVDEQFF.